A single sample gave rise to the 9 T cell receptor beta chains below, sequenced in a study of T-cell memory formation after mild COVID-19. TCRdb redid the calling of the 5' RACE reads with MiXCR, one entry per CDR3 protein. In the table there are about 340,000 distinct CDR3 sequences, 20% to 25% of which are singletons. The material sequenced was PBMCs or a T cell subset sorted from them (not recorded which). These receptor sequences come from a young man who had mild COVID-19 (a few samples of this study predate the infection). Cell type and time point are not known.

This clonotype showed up just a few times. V usage is TRBV2 and J usage is TRBJ2-2; no definite D call. From germline, CDR1 is SNHLY and CDR2 FYNNEI. The V and J ends lost 6 bases and 3 bases respectively, with 2 bases between them. This CDR3 spans 11 amino acids. The CDR3 bases are TGTGCCAGCAGAGACACCGGGGAGCTGTTTTTT. Translated, it gives CASRDTGELFF.

This chain connects TRBV2 to TRBJ2-2; possible D gene TRBD1, 5 bases. The germline gives CDR1 SNHLY, CDR2 FYNNEI. V was pared by 11 bases and J by 3 bases, with 7 bases between. This CDR3 contains 11 residues. The CDR3 DNA sequence: TGTGCCGTAGGGGACACCGGGGAGCTGTTTTTT. It encodes CAVGDTGELFF.

This clonotype was found many times. The chain recombines TRBV27 with TRBJ2-1; TRBD2 agrees at 11 bases. The CDR3 covers 14 residues. The germline V gene has CDR1 MNHEY and CDR2 SMNVEV (reference sequence). Trimming removed 8 bases from V and 7 bases from J; junction bases left unmatched: 7. The CDR3 coding sequence is TGTGCCAGCTCCGGGACTAGCGGAAGGAATGAGCAGTTCTTC. Amino acid sequence: CASSGTSGRNEQFF.

The chain combines TRBV7-9 with TRBJ1-1; D remains unclear. Germline V CDR1 and CDR2: SEHNR, FQNEAQ (reference sequence). Trimming left V 5 bases short and J 4 bases short, with 11 bases between. CDR3 length equals 13 residues. CDR3: CASSVEGGTEAFF. The CDR3 DNA reads as TGTGCCAGCAGCGTAGAAGGTGGCACTGAAGCTTTCTTT.

The chain combines TRBV6-5 with TRBJ2-7; 10 bases agree with TRBD1. Trimming cost V 0 bases and J 5 bases; bases outside gene matches: 4. CDR3 size: 15 residues. From germline, CDR1 is MNHEY and CDR2 SVGAGI. The CDR3: CASSYSGDRGHEQYF. CDR3 sequence (DNA): TGTGCCAGCAGTTACTCGGGGGACAGGGGCCACGAGCAGTACTTC.

This clonotype was seen ten or more times. The CDR3 loop reads CASSPGGAGTDTQYF. CDR3 sequence (DNA): TGTGCCAGCAGTCCAGGGGGGGCCGGCACAGATACGCAGTATTTT. V gene TRBV12-3 or TRBV12-4 combines with J gene TRBJ2-3; D is tentatively TRBD1 or TRBD2 (7 bases each). The CDR3 is 15 residues long. The V and J ends lost 5 bases and 1 base respectively, with 13 bases between them.

V usage is TRBV7-2 and J usage is TRBJ2-1; 7 bases map to TRBD1. The ends lost 6 bases at V and 14 bases at J; junction bases unmatched: 13. Germline assignment: CDR1 SGHTA and CDR2 FQGNSA. The length of the CDR3 is 13 residues. The CDR3 spells CASSPARQGREFF. Written as DNA, the CDR3 is TGTGCCAGCAGTCCAGCCCGACAGGGACGGGAGTTCTTC.

This clonotype was seen more than once but under ten times. The J gene is TRBJ1-2, the V gene TRBV12-3 or TRBV12-4; TRBD1 aligns across 8 bases. This CDR3 is 17 amino acids long. V lost 5 bases to trimming and J lost 3 bases; unmatched junction nucleotides: 14. The CDR3 DNA sequence: TGTGCCAGCAGTACTTTGGGCAGGGGGCACGGGGACTATGGCTACACCTTC. This codes for CASSTLGRGHGDYGYTF.

J is TRBJ2-1 and V is TRBV3-1; 7 bases line up with TRBD2. The trim removed 4 bases at V and 7 bases at J, leaving 4 bases unmatched. Germline assignment: CDR1 LGHDT and CDR2 YNNKEL (reference sequence). CDR3 length: 13 amino acids. CDR3 sequence (DNA): TGTGCCAGCAGCCGCCACGGGGGGAATGAGCAGTTCTTC. Translation: CASSRHGGNEQFF.